The rows below give T cell receptor beta chains drawn from one sample of a study of regulatory T cells in long-lasting Graves disease. One entry per CDR3 protein, called by TCRdb with MiXCR from the multiplex PCR reads. Of under 450,000 distinct CDR3 sequences in the sample, about 20% were seen once. The sequences come from peripheral blood mononuclear cells (PBMCs), collected when the disease was refractory, from a patient treated with antithyroid drugs. These receptors were obtained from a female donor with Graves disease. CDR3s include the opening cysteine and the closing phenylalanine or tryptophan. The D gene is left open where the match is weak. Some rows have no size entry. The others give once, few or many, or a class for an expanded clone.

>-|TRBJ1-2|-|TRBV5-6
CASSLGAQDQPAF
TGTGCCAGCAGCTTGGGGGCTCAGGATCAACCCGCCTTC
>-|TRBJ2-6|many|TRBV15
CATSRVAHGANVLTF
TGTGCCACCAGCAGAGTAGCTCATGGGGCCAACGTCCTGACTTTC
>-|TRBJ2-5|-|TRBV10-3
CAIKGHQETQYF
TGTGCCATCAAGGGACACCAAGAGACCCAGTACTTC
>-|TRBJ1-1|many|TRBV2
CASREPGTTTEAFF
TGTGCCAGCAGGGAACCCGGGACGACCACTGAAGCTTTCTTT
>-|TRBJ1-1|many|TRBV6-2/TRBV6-3
CASSYRGVDEAFF
TGTGCCAGCAGTTATCGGGGGGTTGATGAAGCTTTCTTT
>TRBD2|TRBJ2-2|few|TRBV20-1
CSAQGLAGGDTGELFF
TGCAGTGCTCAGGGACTAGCGGGAGGGGACACCGGGGAGCTGTTTTTT
>TRBD1|TRBJ1-2|few|TRBV20-1
CSARAGQGGYGYTF
TGCAGTGCTAGAGCTGGACAGGGAGGTTATGGCTACACCTTC
>-|TRBJ1-1|few|TRBV29-1
CSVDRVTEAFF
TGCAGCGTTGACAGGGTCACTGAAGCTTTCTTT
>TRBD1|TRBJ2-2|-|TRBV6-1
CAASTGDGGELFF
TGTGCCGCATCGACAGGGGATGGCGGGGAGCTGTTTTTT
>-|TRBJ2-2|-|TRBV7-3
CASSLTPGGGAGELFF
TGTGCCAGCAGCTTAACCCCAGGTGGGGGCGCCGGGGAGCTGTTTTTT
>-|TRBJ2-7|-|TRBV27
CASSSDTSYEQYF
TGTGCCAGCAGTTCGGACACATCCTACGAGCAGTACTTC
>TRBD1|TRBJ2-6|-|TRBV5-1
CASSSTGGSGANVLTF
TGCGCCAGCAGCTCGACAGGGGGGTCTGGGGCCAACGTCCTGACTTTC
>-|TRBJ2-5|many|TRBV20-1
CSEAGGETQYF
TGCAGTGAGGCTGGGGGAGAGACCCAGTACTTC
>TRBD1|TRBJ2-5|-|TRBV5-1
CASSDGQGTFQETQYF
TGCGCCAGCAGCGACGGACAGGGGACCTTCCAAGAGACCCAGTACTTC
>-|TRBJ2-6|few|TRBV11-2
CARSQAGSLATGANVLTF
TGTGCCCGCAGCCAAGCAGGGTCCCTCGCCACTGGGGCCAACGTCCTGACTTTC
>-|TRBJ2-1|-|TRBV29-1
CSVGLRAAAVNEQFF
TGCAGCGTGGGTCTAAGGGCGGCAGCTGTCAATGAGCAGTTCTTC
>TRBD1|TRBJ1-1|few|TRBV7-8
CASSRFGQDEAFF
TGTGCCAGCAGCCGCTTTGGACAGGATGAAGCTTTCTTT
>-|TRBJ1-2|many|TRBV2
CASSEFLGYAMRYTF
TGTGCCAGCAGTGAATTCTTGGGGTATGCTATGCGCTACACCTTC
>-|TRBJ1-2|many|TRBV12-3/TRBV12-4
CASQDRYYGYTF
TGTGCCAGCCAGGACAGATACTATGGCTACACCTTC
>-|TRBJ1-2|few|TRBV5-1
CASSTRDGYGYTF
TGCGCCAGCAGCACCCGGGACGGCTATGGCTACACCTTC
>TRBD1|TRBJ1-2|-|TRBV20-1
CSATPTGFDDYGYTF
TGCAGTGCTACCCCGACAGGGTTTGACGACTATGGCTACACCTTC
>-|TRBJ2-4|many|TRBV10-3
CAISESLLAKNIQYF
TGTGCCATCAGTGAGTCGCTCCTAGCCAAAAACATTCAGTACTTC
>-|TRBJ2-5|-|TRBV24-1
CATSDFPLRGERETQYF
TGTGCCACCAGTGATTTTCCTCTCAGGGGGGAGAGGGAGACCCAGTACTTC
>-|TRBJ1-5|many|TRBV6-9
CASSWGVQGNQPQHF
TGTGCCAGCAGTTGGGGGGTCCAGGGCAATCAGCCCCAGCATTTT
>-|TRBJ1-5|few|TRBV19
CASNQRVPFPQPQHF
TGTGCCAGTAATCAGAGGGTCCCGTTCCCCCAGCCCCAGCATTTT
>TRBD1|TRBJ1-5|many|TRBV2
CASREGQGGSQPQHF
TGTGCCAGCAGGGAGGGCCAAGGGGGCTCCCAGCCCCAGCATTTT
>-|TRBJ1-1|-|TRBV5-1
CASSFGSGVLNTEAFF
TGCGCCAGCAGCTTTGGGTCGGGGGTTCTGAACACTGAAGCTTTCTTT
>-|TRBJ1-5|-|TRBV6-9
CASSYGAGTNQPQHF
TGTGCCAGCAGTTACGGGGCAGGTACTAATCAGCCCCAGCATTTT
>TRBD1|TRBJ2-4|-|TRBV19
CASSPQGAGNIQYF
TGTGCCAGTAGTCCCCAGGGGGCTGGGAACATTCAGTACTTC